Shown below are 4 T cell receptor beta chains from a single sample sequenced in a study of tumor-infiltrating lymphocytes in localized non-small cell lung cancer. Measured with immunoSEQ multiplex PCR; TCRdb has only the in-frame clones, and not every one. Here the sample spans around 25,000 clones, around 64% being singletons. The sequencing sample was made of lung tumor tissue. These TCRs come from a human donor with non-small cell lung cancer.

This chain joins TRBV13 and TRBJ2-1; the D gene is possibly TRBD2 (6 bases). CDR1 and CDR2 (germline): PRHDT, FYEKMQ (reference sequence). CDR3 length equals 17 residues. Trimming stripped 2 bases from V and 0 bases from J, with 14 bases between. In DNA, the CDR3 is TGTGCCAGCAGCTTATTGAAGGGACTGAGCTCCTACAATGAGCAGTTCTTC. Protein sequence: CASSLLKGLSSYNEQFF.

The chain is built from TRBV29-1 and TRBJ2-1; 9 nucleotides match TRBD2. This CDR3 spans 17 amino acids. In germline, CDR1 is SQVTM, CDR2 ANQGSEA. The V segment lost 7 bases and the J segment 0 bases; nucleotides outside the gene matches: 13. CDR3 sequence: CSGRYLAGSLSYNEQFF. The CDR3 nucleotides read TGCAGCGGACGGTATCTAGCGGGATCCCTCTCCTACAATGAGCAGTTCTTC.

This sequence joins TRBV19 and TRBJ2-1; 13 positions agree with TRBD2. Germline CDR1 is LNHDA and CDR2 is SQIVND (reference sequence). The CDR3 sequence is 14 residues long. The J segment lost 13 bases and the V segment lost 3 bases, leaving 6 bases of the junction unmatched. CDR3 DNA sequence: TGTGCCAGTAGTATCCGGACTAGCGGGAGTGAACAGTTCTTC. Residues: CASSIRTSGSEQFF.

The rearrangement links TRBV28 to TRBJ1-5; D is undetermined. The ends were cut back, 2 bases at V and 2 bases at J, with 10 bases in the middle. The CDR3 extends over 15 amino acids. CDR1 and CDR2 from the germline V gene are MDHEN and SYDVKM. CDR3 residues: CASSLNGFGNQPQHF. The DNA for the CDR3 is TGTGCCAGCAGTTTAAATGGTTTCGGCAATCAGCCCCAGCATTTT.